What follows are 20 T cell receptor beta chains derived from one specimen sequenced in a study of shared T cell receptors in the human thymus. Using immunoSEQ multiplex PCR, the repertoire was profiled, and TCRdb retains in-frame clones only, with some absent. The sample records under 450,000 clones, 95% being singletons. The sequenced sample consisted of thymocytes. Receptors were obtained from a human donor.

V gene TRBV28 combines with J gene TRBJ1-5; TRBD1 agrees at 7 bases. Germline assignment: CDR1 MDHEN and CDR2 SYDVKM. The ends lost 4 bases at V and 0 bases at J; junction bases unmatched: 12. This CDR3 has 18 residues. This CDR3 reads CASSSPSGTVYSNQPQHF. Written as DNA, the CDR3 is TGTGCCAGCAGTTCTCCTTCCGGGACAGTGTATAGCAATCAGCCCCAGCATTTT.

The J gene is TRBJ1-5, the V gene TRBV19, with D possibly matching TRBD1 (5 bases). The CDR3 totals 15 residues. The germline gives CDR1 LNHDA, CDR2 SQIVND (reference sequence). V was shortened by 4 bases and J by 1 base, with 11 bases between the two germline ends. CDR3 sequence: CASSTGTISNQPQHF. CDR3 DNA sequence: TGTGCCAGTAGTACTGGGACGATAAGCAATCAGCCCCAGCATTTT.

V and J are TRBV19 and TRBJ1-5; D gene ambiguous. Per the germline V gene, CDR1 is LNHDA and CDR2 is SQIVND (reference sequence). This CDR3 has 13 residues. Trimming pared 11 bases from V and 1 base from J, leaving 12 bases between. CDR3 sequence: CASFGGSNQPQHF. The CDR3, as DNA: TGTGCCTCCTTTGGCGGGAGCAATCAGCCCCAGCATTTT.

The chain employs TRBV5-5 and TRBJ1-4; D remains ambiguous. CDR1 and CDR2 from the germline V gene are SGHKS and YYEKEE (reference sequence). Trimming removed 5 bases at V and 8 bases at J, with 13 bases between. The CDR3 is 13 amino acids. The CDR3 DNA reads TGTGCCAGCAGAGGCCCCTCTTCAGAAAAACTGTTTTTT. Protein: CASRGPSSEKLFF. The full variable domain, its missing parts supplied by reference TRBV5-5 and TRBJ1-4, is DAGVTQSPTHLIKTRGQQVTLRCSPISGHKSVSWYQQVLGQGPQFIFQYYEKEERGRGNFPDRFSARQFPNYSSELNVNALLLGDSALYLCASRGPSSEKLFFGSGTQLSVL.

This clone was detected only once. V is TRBV19 and J is TRBJ2-5; the match to TRBD1 covers 9 bases. This CDR3 has 15 residues. Germline loops: CDR1 LNHDA, CDR2 SQIVND (reference sequence). Losses at the gene ends were 3 bases for V and 4 bases for J; bases not matched to a gene: 6. The CDR3 nucleotides are TGTGCCAGTAGTATTTGGACAGGGGAGAGAGAGACCCAGTACTTC. Translation: CASSIWTGERETQYF.

This rearrangement joins TRBV5-6 to TRBJ2-3; TRBD2 is a possible D gene (6 bases). Trimming took 0 bases from V and 6 from J, leaving 11 bases between them. The V gene's germline CDR1 is SGHDT and CDR2 YYEEEE. The CDR3 has 14 amino acids. Here the CDR3 reads CASSLVGLSDTQYF. CDR3 DNA sequence: TGTGCCAGCAGCTTGGTTGGACTAAGTGATACGCAGTATTTT.

In its sample, this clone was seen once. The rearrangement uses TRBV19 and TRBJ2-2; 9 bases fit TRBD2. Germline values: CDR1 LNHDA, CDR2 SQIVND (reference sequence). The CDR3 length is 18 residues. The V segment lost 4 bases and the J segment 2 bases; nucleotides outside the gene matches: 11. CDR3 amino acids: CASSTLGAGGLNTGELFF. The CDR3 nucleotides are TGTGCCAGTAGTACGCTCGGGGCGGGAGGGCTTAACACCGGGGAGCTGTTTTTT.

This chain uses TRBV12-5 with TRBJ1-3; TRBD1 might be the D (5 bases). Germline lookup yields CDR1 LGHNT and CDR2 FRNRAP. The length of the CDR3 is 17 residues. V was trimmed by 0 bases and J by 4 bases, leaving 16 bases between them. The CDR3 DNA reads TGTGCTAGTGGTTTGGTACAAGGCGAGCAGGGCGGAAACACCATATATTTT. Protein product: CASGLVQGEQGGNTIYF.

The CDR3 is CASMGPEGAREKLFF. The CDR3 DNA is TGTGCCAGCATGGGGCCGGAGGGGGCGCGTGAAAAACTGTTTTTT. The chain uses TRBV28 and TRBJ1-4; 7 bases are shared with TRBD1. From germline, CDR1 is MDHEN and CDR2 SYDVKM. The CDR3 is 15 residues long. The J segment lost 7 bases and the V segment lost 7 bases, leaving 12 bases of the junction unmatched.

V usage is TRBV28 and J usage is TRBJ1-5, with 7 bases aligning to TRBD1. This CDR3 region has 15 residues. Unmatched junction bases numbered 4, after V lost 1 base and J lost 4 bases. Germline-derived CDR1 and CDR2 are MDHEN and SYDVKM. CDR3 protein: CASSLFPGGNQPQHF. CDR3 sequence (DNA): TGTGCCAGCAGTTTATTTCCAGGGGGAAATCAGCCCCAGCATTTT.

This chain links TRBV4-3 with TRBJ2-3; D possibly corresponds to TRBD2 (6 bases). This CDR3 has 14 residues. CDR1 LGHNA and CDR2 YSLEER come from the germline V gene. V was clipped by 1 base and J by 4 bases, with 9 bases between them. CDR3 amino acids: CASSQGVAADTQYF. In DNA, the CDR3 is TGCGCCAGCAGCCAAGGAGTAGCGGCAGATACGCAGTATTTT.

This sequence joins TRBV21-1 and TRBJ2-7; TRBD2, as called in the table, went unchecked against the DNA. TRBV21-1 is recorded as a pseudogene. This CDR3 spans 15 amino acids. This chain's CDR3 is CASTPGLAGDYEQYF. In nucleotides, the CDR3 is TGTGCCAGCACCCCCGGACTAGCGGGCGACTACGAGCAGTACTTC.

This chain links TRBV27 with TRBJ2-1, with 9 bases that match TRBD2. The CDR3 is 15 residues long. Germline CDR1 is MNHEY and CDR2 is SMNVEV (reference sequence). The trim removed 2 bases at V and 8 bases at J, leaving 7 bases unmatched. The CDR3 nucleotides read TGTGCCAGCAGTTTAGCGGGAGGGCCGGGTCATGAGCAGTTCTTC. Protein product: CASSLAGGPGHEQFF.

In nucleotides, the CDR3 is TGTGCCAGTCGGGGGAGAGGGGCTCAGCCCCAGCATTTT. It specifies CASRGRGAQPQHF. This chain links TRBV28 with TRBJ1-5; a possible D gene is TRBD1 (5 bases). The CDR3 has 13 residues. Germline CDR1 is MDHEN and CDR2 is SYDVKM. Between the trimmed V and J ends, which lost 9 bases and 6 bases, there was a span of 15 bases. Together with reference TRBV28 and TRBJ1-5, the CDR3 gives the full variable domain: DVKVTQSSRYLVKRTGEKVFLECVQDMDHENMFWYRQDPGLGLRLIYFSYDVKMKEKGDIPEGYSVSREKKERFSLILESASTNQTSMYLCASRGRGAQPQHFGDGTRLSIL.

The rearrangement links TRBV6-5 to TRBJ2-5; 11 bases match TRBD1. The CDR3 spans 16 residues. Trimming at V came to 0 bases and at J to 6 bases, leaving 6 bases not matched to a gene. From germline, CDR1 is MNHEY and CDR2 SVGAGI. DNA of the CDR3: TGTGCCAGCAGTTACTCTCGGACAGGGGGCTTCCAGACCCAGTACTTC. This encodes CASSYSRTGGFQTQYF.

The V gene is TRBV27, the J gene TRBJ2-2; D is ambiguous. The length of the CDR3 is 15 residues. V lost 6 bases and J lost 5, with 16 bases in between. Germline CDR1 reads MNHEY; CDR2 reads SMNVEV (reference sequence). CDR3 nucleotide sequence: TGTGCCAGCAGCTTACAATCAAGGAAGACCGGGGAGCTGTTTTTT. It yields the protein CASSLQSRKTGELFF.

The chain uses TRBV11-2 and TRBJ1-2; 9 nucleotides agree with TRBD1. CDR3 length: 16 residues. Per germline, CDR1 SGHAT and CDR2 FQNNGV. The J segment lost 4 bases and the V segment lost 4 bases, leaving 10 bases of the junction unmatched. In DNA, the CDR3 is TGTGCCAGCAGCTCCGGGGGACAGGGAATACCCTATGGCTACACCTTC. Amino acid sequence: CASSSGGQGIPYGYTF.

The gene calls are TRBV28 and TRBJ1-3; D uncertain. V dropped 6 bases and J dropped 4 bases, with 10 bases sitting between them. Germline assignment: CDR1 MDHEN and CDR2 SYDVKM. The CDR3 loop spans 13 amino acids. The CDR3 sequence is CASSLRSGNTIYF. For the CDR3, the DNA is TGTGCCAGCAGCCTACGGTCAGGAAACACCATATATTTT.

The rearrangement links TRBV2 to TRBJ2-3, with a tentative D call TRBD2 (6 bases). V lost 3 bases and J lost 2, with 15 bases in between. Germline CDR1 is SNHLY and CDR2 is FYNNEI. The CDR3 length is 16 residues. The chain's CDR3 is CASSEGRERPTDTQYF. The CDR3 nucleotides are TGTGCCAGCAGTGAGGGCCGGGAGAGACCCACAGATACGCAGTATTTT. Based on the CDR3 plus reference TRBV2 and TRBJ2-3, the full variable domain is EPEVTQTPSHQVTQMGQEVILRCVPISNHLYFYWYRQILGQKVEFLVSFYNNEISEKSEIFDDQFSVERPDGSNFTLKIRSTKLEDSAMYFCASSEGRERPTDTQYFGPGTRLTVL.

The gene calls are TRBV30 and TRBJ2-4; weak D call: TRBD2 (6 bases). Trimming pared 4 bases from V and 3 bases from J, leaving 16 bases between. This CDR3 comprises 15 residues. Germline V gene data show CDR1 as GTSNPN and CDR2 as SVGIG (reference sequence). CDR3 region: CAWTREGEDKNIQYF. In nucleotides, the CDR3 is TGTGCCTGGACCCGGGAAGGGGAGGACAAAAACATTCAGTACTTC.